The rows below give T cell receptor beta chains drawn from one sample of a study of PD-1 blockade in classical Hodgkin lymphoma. Data came from immunoSEQ multiplex PCR; TCRdb stores just in-frame clones and leaves some out. Of 50,000 to 75,000 clones in the sample, 85% to 90% were seen once. This specimen was peripheral blood mononuclear cells (PBMCs), taken before the second cycle of nivolumab. These TCRs come from a human donor with classical Hodgkin lymphoma. The CDR3 runs from the conserved cysteine through the conserved F or W. Fields, in order: J gene, V gene, D gene, clone size, CDR3 DNA, CDR3 protein. A D gene is named only where the DNA matches it firmly. The size of a clone is reported for some rows only, either as once, few or many, or as a class for expanded clones.

>TRBJ2-3|TRBV5-1|TRBD1|.
TGCGCCAGCAGCTTGGTGGGGACAGGGGCCACAGATACGCAGTATTTT
CASSLVGTGATDTQYF
>TRBJ2-3|TRBV5-1|TRBD2|.
TGCGCCAGCAGCTCCGGACTAGCGGGGGGGCCAGGCACAGATACGCAGTATTTT
CASSSGLAGGPGTDTQYF
>TRBJ1-1|TRBV30|.|few
TGTGCCTGGAGTCGCACTGAAGCTTTCTTT
CAWSRTEAFF
>TRBJ2-7|TRBV5-1|.|.
TGCGCCAGTCAACGGATTCCGAGCTCCTACGAGCAGTACTTC
CASQRIPSSYEQYF
>TRBJ1-5|TRBV30|.|.
TGTGCCTGGAGAACCCCAGGGAATAGCAATCAGCCCCAGCATTTT
CAWRTPGNSNQPQHF
>TRBJ2-2|TRBV5-1|.|.
TGCGCCAGCAGCTTGGACACCGGGGAGCTGTTTTTT
CASSLDTGELFF
>TRBJ2-7|TRBV5-1|.|.
TGCGCCAGCAGCTTGAGGGTGTCCTGGTACGAGCAGTACTTC
CASSLRVSWYEQYF
>TRBJ1-1|TRBV5-1|.|.
TGCGCCAGCAGCTTCGAAGCTTCGGTGCCGAACACTGAAGCTTTCTTT
CASSFEASVPNTEAFF
>TRBJ2-5|TRBV28|TRBD2|.
TGTGCCAGCAGACATAGCGGGGGGTTTCCCCAAGAGACCCAGTACTTC
CASRHSGGFPQETQYF
>TRBJ1-1|TRBV29-1|.|few
TGCAGCGTTGACAGCTGGACTGAAGCTTTCTTT
CSVDSWTEAFF
>TRBJ2-3|TRBV5-1|TRBD2|.
TGCGCCAGCAGCTTAACTAGCGGGGGGGTGGATACGCAGTATTTT
CASSLTSGGVDTQYF
>TRBJ1-1|TRBV5-1|TRBD1|.
TGCGCCAGCAGGACAGGGTTGAACACTGAAGCTTTCTTT
CASRTGLNTEAFF
>TRBJ1-2|TRBV30|.|.
TGTGCCTGGAATGTTGGGTCTGGCTACACCTTC
CAWNVGSGYTF
>TRBJ2-7|TRBV5-1|.|.
TGCGCCAGCAGCTTGGGCATTCTATCCTACGAGCAGTACTTC
CASSLGILSYEQYF
>TRBJ2-3|TRBV21-1|.|.
TGTGCCAGCAGCAACCAGGACAGGGACACAGATACGCAGTATTTT
CASSNQDRDTDTQYF
>TRBJ1-1|TRBV5-1|.|.
TGCGCCAGCAGCTTCAGGGAGAACACTGAAGCTTTCTTT
CASSFRENTEAFF
>TRBJ2-2|TRBV5-1|TRBD2|.
TGCGCCAGCAGCTTGGAGTCGCGGGGGGCGGGGACCGGGGAGCTGTTTTTT
CASSLESRGAGTGELFF
>TRBJ2-2|TRBV7-9|.|.
TGTGCCAGCAGCGTCGACAGGATAAGAAACACCGGGGAGCTGTTTTTT
CASSVDRIRNTGELFF
>TRBJ2-6|TRBV5-1|.|.
TGCGCCAGCAGCCCGGAGGTCGGGGCTGGGGCCAACGTCCTGACTTTC
CASSPEVGAGANVLTF
>TRBJ2-5|TRBV7-8|.|.
TGTGCCACGCGAGCGTCACAATCCCAAGAGACCCAGTACTTC
CATRASQSQETQYF
>TRBJ2-7|TRBV7-9|TRBD1|.
TGTGCCAGCAGCTATGGACAGGGCTTCTCCTACGAGCAGTACTTC
CASSYGQGFSYEQYF
>TRBJ2-7|TRBV29-1|TRBD2|.
TGCAGCGTGGGGGATGGGAGGGACGAGCAGTACTTC
CSVGDGRDEQYF
>TRBJ2-5|TRBV6-5|.|once
TGTGCCAGCAGAACCTATAGGCGGGCCCGAGAGACCCAGTACTTC
CASRTYRRARETQYF
>TRBJ2-7|TRBV18|.|few
TGTGCCAGCTCACCACTGAAACAGCTCTACGAGCAGTACTTC
CASSPLKQLYEQYF
>TRBJ2-7|TRBV5-1|.|.
TGCGCCAGCAGCTCCGCCTACGAGCAGTACTTC
CASSSAYEQYF
>TRBJ2-5|TRBV30|.|.
TGTGCCTGGAGTGTAGAGCTTTGGGAGACCCAGTACTTC
CAWSVELWETQYF
>TRBJ1-5|TRBV21-1|.|.
TGTGCCAGCAGCAAAAGACAGTACAATCAGCCCCAGCATTTT
CASSKRQYNQPQHF